This T cell receptor (beta chain) was captured by sequencing in a study of response to subunit inactivated influenza vaccine. Regarding the study as a whole: Authors suggested few new T cells are recruited by each seasonal influenza vaccination.

Ten or more counts support this clonotype. As yet, its antigen is unknown. TCRdb called the RT-PCR reads again in MiXCR, with one record for every CDR3 protein. The sample records about 650,000 distinct CDR3 sequences, around 15% being singletons. Sequences were derived from PBMCs from blood, sampled approximately 15 days before vaccination. The sequence was collected from a man in his fifties who received an inactivated influenza vaccine.

The CDR3 DNA reads as TGTGCCACCACGATAAACAGGGGGTTCTATGGCTACACCTTC. Protein product: CATTINRGFYGYTF. This sequence joins TRBV28 and TRBJ1-2; the match to TRBD1 covers 8 bases. The CDR3 totals 14 residues. The V gene end was trimmed by 10 bases and the J gene end by 4 bases; junction bases not matched to a gene: 11. The germline gives CDR1 MDHEN, CDR2 SYDVKM.